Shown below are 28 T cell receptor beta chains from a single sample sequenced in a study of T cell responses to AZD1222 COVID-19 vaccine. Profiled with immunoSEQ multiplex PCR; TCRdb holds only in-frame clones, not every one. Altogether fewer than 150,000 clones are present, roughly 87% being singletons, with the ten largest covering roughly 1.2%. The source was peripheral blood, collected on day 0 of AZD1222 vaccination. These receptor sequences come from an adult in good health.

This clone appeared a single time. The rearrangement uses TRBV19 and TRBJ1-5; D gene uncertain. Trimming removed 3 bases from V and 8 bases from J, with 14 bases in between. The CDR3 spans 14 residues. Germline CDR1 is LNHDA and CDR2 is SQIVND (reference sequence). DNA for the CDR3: TGTGCCAGTAGTATTGGGCCTGGCGGGGAGCCCCAGCATTTT. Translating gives CASSIGPGGEPQHF.

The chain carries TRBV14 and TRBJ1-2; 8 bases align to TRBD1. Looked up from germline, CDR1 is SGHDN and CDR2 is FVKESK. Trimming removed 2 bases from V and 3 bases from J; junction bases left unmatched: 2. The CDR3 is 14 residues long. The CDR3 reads CASSQLDRDYGYTF. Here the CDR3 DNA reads TGTGCCAGCAGCCAATTGGACAGGGACTATGGCTACACCTTC. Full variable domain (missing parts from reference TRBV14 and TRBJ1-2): EAGVTQFPSHSVIEKGQTVTLRCDPISGHDNLYWYRRVMGKEIKFLLHFVKESKQDESGMPNNRFLAERTGGTYSTLKVQPAELEDSGVYFCASSQLDRDYGYTFGSGTRLTVV.

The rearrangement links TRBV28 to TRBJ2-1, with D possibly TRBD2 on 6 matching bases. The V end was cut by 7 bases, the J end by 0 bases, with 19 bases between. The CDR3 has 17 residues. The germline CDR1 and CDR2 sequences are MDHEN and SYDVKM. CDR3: CASTSGGRKSSYNEQFF. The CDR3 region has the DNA TGTGCCAGCACCTCCGGAGGGCGCAAGAGCTCCTACAATGAGCAGTTCTTC.

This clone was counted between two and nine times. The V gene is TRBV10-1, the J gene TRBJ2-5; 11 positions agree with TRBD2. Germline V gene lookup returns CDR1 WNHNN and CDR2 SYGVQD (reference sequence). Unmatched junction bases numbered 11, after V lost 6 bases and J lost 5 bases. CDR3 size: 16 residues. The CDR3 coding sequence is TGCGCCAGCAGCCGGACCATAGCGGGGGGGCTGGAGACCCAGTACTTC. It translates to CASSRTIAGGLETQYF.

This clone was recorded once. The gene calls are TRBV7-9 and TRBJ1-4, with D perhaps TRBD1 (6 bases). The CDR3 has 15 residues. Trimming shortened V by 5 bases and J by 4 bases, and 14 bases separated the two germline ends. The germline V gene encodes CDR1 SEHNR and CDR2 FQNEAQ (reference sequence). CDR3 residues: CASSPRTDHNEKLFF. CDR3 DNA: TGTGCCAGCAGCCCACGGACAGATCATAATGAAAAACTGTTTTTT.

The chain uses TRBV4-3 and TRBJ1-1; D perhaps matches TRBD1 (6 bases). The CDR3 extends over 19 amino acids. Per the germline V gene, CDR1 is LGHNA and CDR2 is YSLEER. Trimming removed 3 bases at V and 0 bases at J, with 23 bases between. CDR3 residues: CASSQTYLGARRLNTEAFF. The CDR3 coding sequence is TGCGCCAGCAGCCAGACCTATTTGGGGGCGCGTCGATTGAACACTGAAGCTTTCTTT.

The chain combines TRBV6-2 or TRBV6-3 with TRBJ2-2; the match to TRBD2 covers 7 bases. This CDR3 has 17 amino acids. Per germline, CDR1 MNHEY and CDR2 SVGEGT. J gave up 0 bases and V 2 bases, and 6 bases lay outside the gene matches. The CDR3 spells CASSYPLGGANTGELFF. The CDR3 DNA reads TGTGCCAGCAGTTACCCGTTGGGGGGGGCGAACACCGGGGAGCTGTTTTTT.

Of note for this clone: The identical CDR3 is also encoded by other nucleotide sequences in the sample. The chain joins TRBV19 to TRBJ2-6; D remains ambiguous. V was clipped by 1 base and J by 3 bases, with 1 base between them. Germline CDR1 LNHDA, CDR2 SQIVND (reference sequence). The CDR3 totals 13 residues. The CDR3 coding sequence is TGTGCCAGTAGTATAGGTGGGGCCAACGTCCTGACTTTC. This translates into CASSIGGANVLTF.

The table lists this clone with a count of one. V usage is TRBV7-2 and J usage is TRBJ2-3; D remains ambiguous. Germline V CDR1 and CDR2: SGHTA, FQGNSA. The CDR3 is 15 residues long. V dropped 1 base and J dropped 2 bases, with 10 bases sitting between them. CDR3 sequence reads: CASSLGARLTDTQYF. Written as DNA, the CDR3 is TGTGCCAGCAGCTTAGGGGCCAGGCTCACAGATACGCAGTATTTT.

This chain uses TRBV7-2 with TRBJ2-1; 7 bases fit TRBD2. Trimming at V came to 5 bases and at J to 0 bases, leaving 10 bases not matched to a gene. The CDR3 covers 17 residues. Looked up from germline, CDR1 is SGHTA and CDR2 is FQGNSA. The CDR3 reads CASSRRGGASSYNEQFF. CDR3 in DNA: TGTGCCAGCAGCCGGCGGGGAGGGGCAAGCTCCTACAATGAGCAGTTCTTC.

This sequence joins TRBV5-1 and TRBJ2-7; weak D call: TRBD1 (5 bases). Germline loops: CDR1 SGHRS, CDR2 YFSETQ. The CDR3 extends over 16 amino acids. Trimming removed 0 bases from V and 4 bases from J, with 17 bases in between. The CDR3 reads CASSLAVGQGGYEQYF. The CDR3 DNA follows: TGCGCCAGCAGCTTGGCAGTAGGTCAGGGCGGATACGAGCAGTACTTC.

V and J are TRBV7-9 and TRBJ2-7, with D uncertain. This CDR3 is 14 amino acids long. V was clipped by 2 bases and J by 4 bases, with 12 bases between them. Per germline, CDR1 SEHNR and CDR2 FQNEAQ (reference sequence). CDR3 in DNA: TGTGCCAGCAGCTTAATTAACTTACCATACGAGCAGTACTTC. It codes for CASSLINLPYEQYF.

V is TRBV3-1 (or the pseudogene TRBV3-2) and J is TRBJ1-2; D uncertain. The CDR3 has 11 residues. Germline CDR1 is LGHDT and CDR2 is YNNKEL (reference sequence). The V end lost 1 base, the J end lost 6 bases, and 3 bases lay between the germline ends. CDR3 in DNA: TGTGCCAGCAGCCAAGTAAATGGCTACACCTTC. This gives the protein CASSQVNGYTF.

This chain's CDR3 is CASRPGQLMNTEAFF. CDR3 bases: TGTGCCAGCAGACCGGGACAGCTCATGAACACTGAAGCTTTCTTT. This sequence joins TRBV6-5 and TRBJ1-1, with 7 nucleotides matching TRBD1. The CDR3 is made up of 15 amino acids. CDR1 and CDR2 (germline): MNHEY, SVGAGI. Losses at the gene ends were 6 bases for V and 0 bases for J; bases not matched to a gene: 7.

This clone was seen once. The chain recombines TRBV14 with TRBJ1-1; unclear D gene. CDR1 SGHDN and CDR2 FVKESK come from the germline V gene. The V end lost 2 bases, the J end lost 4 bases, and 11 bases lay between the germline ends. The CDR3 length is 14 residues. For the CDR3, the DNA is TGTGCCAGCAGCCAAAATCGGCGAGGCACTGAAGCTTTCTTT. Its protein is CASSQNRRGTEAFF.

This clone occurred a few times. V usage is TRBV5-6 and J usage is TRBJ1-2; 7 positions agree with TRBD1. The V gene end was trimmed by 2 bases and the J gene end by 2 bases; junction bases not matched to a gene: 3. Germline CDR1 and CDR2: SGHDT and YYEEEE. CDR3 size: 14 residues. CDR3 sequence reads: CASSLQGTNYGYTF. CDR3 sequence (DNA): TGTGCCAGCAGCTTACAGGGGACCAACTATGGCTACACCTTC.

This chain's CDR3 is CSVGEGGQNTEAFF. The DNA for the CDR3 is TGCAGCGTGGGGGAGGGGGGCCAGAACACTGAAGCTTTCTTT. The chain links TRBV29-1 to TRBJ1-1; maybe TRBD1 (6 bases). Germline assignment: CDR1 SQVTM and CDR2 ANQGSEA. The CDR3 extends over 14 amino acids. The V end lost 6 bases, the J end lost 1 base, and 15 bases lay between the germline ends. The complete variable domain, with remaining parts taken from reference TRBV29-1 and TRBJ1-1, reads SAVISQKPSRDICQRGTSLTIQCQVDSQVTMMFWYRQQPGQSLTLIATANQGSEATYESGFVIDKFPISRPNLTFSTLTVSNMSPEDSSIYLCSVGEGGQNTEAFFGQGTRLTVV.

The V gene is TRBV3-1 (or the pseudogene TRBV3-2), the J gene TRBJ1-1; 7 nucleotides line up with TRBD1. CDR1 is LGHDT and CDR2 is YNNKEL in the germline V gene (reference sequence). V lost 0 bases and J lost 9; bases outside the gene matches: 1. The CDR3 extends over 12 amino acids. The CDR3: CASSQDRGQAFF. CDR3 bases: TGTGCCAGCAGCCAAGATAGGGGGCAAGCTTTCTTT.

CDR3 residues: CASRNTGDLEKLFF. DNA for the CDR3: TGTGCCAGCAGAAACACAGGGGATTTAGAAAAACTGTTTTTT. V and J are TRBV5-6 and TRBJ1-4, with TRBD1 identical over 7 bases. Losses at the gene ends were 5 bases for V and 8 bases for J; bases not matched to a gene: 9. CDR3 length equals 14 residues. Germline CDR1 SGHDT, CDR2 YYEEEE.

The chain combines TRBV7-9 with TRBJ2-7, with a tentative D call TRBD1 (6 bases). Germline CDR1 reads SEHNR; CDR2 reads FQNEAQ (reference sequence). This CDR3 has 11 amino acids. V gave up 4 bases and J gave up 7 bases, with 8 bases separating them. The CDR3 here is CASSSDREQYF. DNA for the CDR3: TGTGCCAGCAGCTCGGACAGAGAGCAGTACTTC.

CDR3 amino acids: CASSLTGTSGGVTGELFF. In DNA, the CDR3 is TGTGCCAGCAGCTTAACCGGGACTAGCGGGGGTGTTACCGGGGAGCTGTTTTTT. J is TRBJ2-2 and V is TRBV7-7; 14 bases are shared with TRBD2. Germline CDR1 is SSHAT and CDR2 is FNYEAQ (reference sequence). V lost 2 bases and J lost 5; bases outside the gene matches: 7. The CDR3 has 18 amino acids.

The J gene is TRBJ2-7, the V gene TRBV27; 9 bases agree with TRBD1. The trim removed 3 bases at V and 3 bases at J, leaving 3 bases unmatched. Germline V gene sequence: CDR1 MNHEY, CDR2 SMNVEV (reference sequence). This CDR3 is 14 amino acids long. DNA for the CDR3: TGTGCCAGCAGTTTTTTGACAGGGGGCTACGAGCAGTACTTC. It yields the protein CASSFLTGGYEQYF.

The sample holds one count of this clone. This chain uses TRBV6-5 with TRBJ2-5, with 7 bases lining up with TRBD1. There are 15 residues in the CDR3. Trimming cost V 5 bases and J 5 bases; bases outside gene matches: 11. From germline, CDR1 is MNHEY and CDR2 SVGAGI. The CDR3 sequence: CASSHYRGERETQYF. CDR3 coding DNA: TGTGCCAGCAGTCACTACAGGGGAGAGCGGGAGACCCAGTACTTC.

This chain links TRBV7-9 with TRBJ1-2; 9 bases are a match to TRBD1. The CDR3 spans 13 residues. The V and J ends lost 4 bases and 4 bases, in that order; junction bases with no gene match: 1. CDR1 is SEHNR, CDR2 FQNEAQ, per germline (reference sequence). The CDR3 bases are TGTGCCAGCAGCTACAGGGGGCTCTATGGCTACACCTTC. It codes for CASSYRGLYGYTF.

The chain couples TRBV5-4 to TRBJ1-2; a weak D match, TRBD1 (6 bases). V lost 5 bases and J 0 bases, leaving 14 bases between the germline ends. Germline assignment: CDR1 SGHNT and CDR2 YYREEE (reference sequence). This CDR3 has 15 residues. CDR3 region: CASSIAGGANYGYTF. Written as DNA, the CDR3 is TGTGCCAGCAGTATTGCCGGGGGCGCTAACTATGGCTACACCTTC.

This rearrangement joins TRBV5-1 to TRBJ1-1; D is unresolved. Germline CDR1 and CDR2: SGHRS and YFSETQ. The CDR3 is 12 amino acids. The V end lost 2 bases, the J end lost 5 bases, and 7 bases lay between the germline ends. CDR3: CASSLSGTEAFF. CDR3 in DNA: TGCGCCAGCAGCTTATCGGGGACTGAAGCTTTCTTT.

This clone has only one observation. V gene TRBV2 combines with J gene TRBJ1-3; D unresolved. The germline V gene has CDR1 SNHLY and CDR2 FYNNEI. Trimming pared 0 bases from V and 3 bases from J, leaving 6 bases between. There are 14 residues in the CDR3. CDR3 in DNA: TGTGCCAGCAGTGAAGCAGGGTTTGGAAACACCATATATTTT. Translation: CASSEAGFGNTIYF.

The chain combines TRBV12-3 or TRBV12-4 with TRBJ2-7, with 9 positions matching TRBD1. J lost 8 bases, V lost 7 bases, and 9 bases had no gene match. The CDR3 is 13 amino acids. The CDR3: CASIAGTGGQQYF. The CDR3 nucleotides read TGTGCCAGCATAGCAGGCACAGGGGGCCAGCAGTACTTC.